This T cell receptor beta chain derives from a study of shared clonotypes between healthy human individuals. Libraries were prepared by immunoSEQ multiplex PCR; TCRdb keeps only in-frame clonotypes and omits some of them. The table shows about 2.1 million clones, with about 92% occurring only once. The germline V gene has CDR1 GTSNPN and CDR2 SVGIG (reference sequence). The CDR3 loop spans 14 amino acids. As defined, naive CD8 cells were CD45RO-negative and positively selected for CCR7, with terminally differentiated effector memory CD45RA+ cells excluded. This receptor was obtained from a man between 18 and 35 years old in good health. Some clones in this sample may be carry-over from other donors' samples. The chain links TRBV30 to TRBJ2-5; 7 nucleotides agree with TRBD2. The J call could be wrong; TRBJ2-7 is a better fit for the DNA end. Sequenced sample: naive CD8+ T cells from PBMCs. CDR3 DNA: TGTGCCTGGAGAGCGGGGCGCGTTACCCACGAGCAGTACTTC. Protein product: CAWRAGRVTHEQYF.